This entry lists 32 T cell receptor beta chains sequenced from one sample in a study of beta chain features in type 1 diabetes. The sequenced template was cDNA made from the entire isolated RNA. Measured with immunoSEQ multiplex PCR; TCRdb has only the in-frame clones, and not every one. Of about 150,000 clones listed, roughly 8.1% were seen once; the top ten hold 0.55% to 0.65%. Sequenced: central memory CD4+ T cells from blood. The receptors shown here come from a man aged 18 to 29 in good health.

The rearrangement uses TRBV28 and TRBJ2-5; D gene uncertain. Per the germline V gene, CDR1 is MDHEN and CDR2 is SYDVKM. With 8 bases removed from V and 1 base from J, the gap between germline ends came to 11 bases. The CDR3 totals 13 residues. CDR3 bases: TGTGCCAGCTTCCAACCGGGCCAAGAGACCCAGTACTTC. Translation: CASFQPGQETQYF.

This clone appeared many times. The genes are TRBV5-4 and TRBJ1-5; a weak D match, TRBD1 (6 bases). Trimming shortened V by 0 bases and J by 9 bases, and 10 bases separated the two germline ends. Germline-derived CDR1 and CDR2 are SGHNT and YYREEE (reference sequence). The CDR3 runs to 13 residues. The CDR3 nucleotides are TGTGCCAGCAGCTTGGATACAGGGAGGCCCCAGCATTTT. Its translation is CASSLDTGRPQHF.

This clone was detected only a few times. The V and J genes are TRBV4-2 and TRBJ2-3; 9 positions match TRBD1. The CDR3 is made up of 16 amino acids. Per germline, CDR1 LGHNA and CDR2 YNFKEQ. V was pared by 0 bases and J by 4 bases, with 5 bases of the junction left unmatched. DNA for the CDR3: TGTGCCAGCAGCCAAGAGGGGACAGGGCGGGCAGATACGCAGTATTTT. This codes for CASSQEGTGRADTQYF.

The V gene is TRBV7-9, the J gene TRBJ2-7, with 10 positions matching TRBD2. The length of the CDR3 is 19 residues. Germline V gene lookup returns CDR1 SEHNR and CDR2 FQNEAQ (reference sequence). After removal of 5 bases from V and 4 bases from J, the junction contained 20 bases not matched to a gene. The CDR3 protein is CASSQGASGSSSVSYEQYF. The CDR3 nucleotides read TGTGCCAGCAGCCAAGGGGCTAGCGGGAGTTCAAGTGTGTCGTACGAGCAGTACTTC.

The V call is TRBV6-1, the J call TRBJ1-2; D is ambiguous. The V end was cut by 4 bases, the J end by 4 bases, with 10 bases between. There are 13 residues in the CDR3. The germline V gene has CDR1 MNHNS and CDR2 SASEGT. CDR3 region: CASSGHGLYGYTF. In DNA form, the CDR3 reads TGTGCCAGCAGTGGACACGGACTCTATGGCTACACCTTC.

This clone was seen more than once but under ten times. The chain employs TRBV4-1 and TRBJ1-2; D uncertain. Germline lookup yields CDR1 MGHRA and CDR2 YSYEKL. The V end lost 4 bases, the J end lost 4 bases, and 16 bases lay between the germline ends. This CDR3 is 15 amino acids long. CDR3 protein: CASSLANPGGYGYTF. Here the CDR3 DNA reads TGCGCCAGCAGCCTTGCGAATCCGGGTGGCTATGGCTACACCTTC.

The sample holds a few counts of this clone. V usage is TRBV6-6 and J usage is TRBJ1-4, with a possible D match to TRBD1 (6 bases). The CDR3 has 12 residues. Germline loops: CDR1 MNHNY, CDR2 SVGAGI (reference sequence). V dropped 6 bases and J dropped 4 bases, with 6 bases sitting between them. CDR3 residues: CASRDSNEKLFF. The CDR3 nucleotides read TGTGCCAGCAGGGACAGTAATGAAAAACTGTTTTTT.

This clone appeared a few times. The V gene is TRBV9, the J gene TRBJ2-7; D remains ambiguous. CDR3 length equals 13 residues. CDR1 and CDR2 from the germline V gene are SGDLS and YYNGEE. Trimming took off 0 bases at V and 3 bases at J, with 7 bases between the two ends. CDR3 DNA sequence: TGTGCCAGCAGCGTAGGACTTGGCTACGAGCAGTACTTC. It codes for CASSVGLGYEQYF.

This clone was detected ten times or more. The chain links TRBV5-4 to TRBJ2-2, with a weak D call TRBD1 (6 bases). The CDR3 is 15 residues long. CDR1 and CDR2 from the germline V gene are SGHNT and YYREEE (reference sequence). V was shortened by 3 bases and J by 8 bases, with 17 bases between the two germline ends. CDR3 bases: TGTGCCAGCAGCTCCCCCGCAGGGGTATCTGGGGAGCTGTTTTTT. This gives the protein CASSSPAGVSGELFF.

The chain joins TRBV25-1 to TRBJ2-1; tentatively, D is TRBD2 (6 bases). The CDR3 has 14 amino acids. CDR1 and CDR2 from the germline V gene are MGHDK and SYGVNS. V was pared by 2 bases and J by 6 bases, with 11 bases between. The CDR3 sequence is CASSEPGLLNEQFF. The CDR3 DNA follows: TGTGCCAGCAGTGAACCGGGACTCCTCAATGAGCAGTTCTTC.

This clone was seen a few times. This sequence may be a read error, since a much larger clone differs from it by one base. V usage is TRBV7-9 and J usage is TRBJ2-1; 8 bases map to TRBD1. CDR1 is SEHNR, CDR2 FQNEAQ, per germline (reference sequence). The CDR3 has 15 amino acids. J was trimmed by 3 bases and V by 1 base; bases with no gene match: 2. CDR3 in amino acids: CASSLDGQGYNEQFF. The CDR3 region has the DNA TGTGCCAGCAGCTTAGATGGACAGGGCTACAATGAGCAGTTCTTC.

The CDR3, as DNA: TGTGCCAGCTCACCGCGGATACAGGGGGTAGGCACTGAAGCTTTCTTT. This sequence encodes CASSPRIQGVGTEAFF. The chain uses TRBV18 and TRBJ1-1; 8 bases line up with TRBD1. There are 16 residues in the CDR3. Losses at the gene ends were 3 bases for V and 4 bases for J; bases not matched to a gene: 10. Germline lookup yields CDR1 KGHSH and CDR2 LQKENI.

This clone turned up a few times. The V and J genes are TRBV18 and TRBJ1-4, with D hard to call. Germline CDR1 is KGHSH and CDR2 is LQKENI. CDR3 size: 15 residues. V was trimmed by 2 bases and J by 3 bases, leaving 10 bases between them. DNA for the CDR3: TGTGCCAGCTCACCAGTCCGGGTGTCTAATGAAAAACTGTTTTTT. Protein: CASSPVRVSNEKLFF.

In this sample, this clone turned up many times. The rearrangement uses TRBV7-3 and TRBJ2-2, with TRBD1 matching over 9 bases. The CDR3 is made up of 15 amino acids. J gave up 4 bases and V 5 bases, and 5 bases lay outside the gene matches. CDR1 and CDR2 (germline): SGHTA, FQGTGA. The CDR3 region has the DNA TGTGCCAGCAGCACATCGACAGGGGGCACCGGGGAGCTGTTTTTT. As protein: CASSTSTGGTGELFF. The whole variable domain, filled in from reference TRBV7-3 and TRBJ2-2, reads GAGVSQTPSNKVTEKGKYVELRCDPISGHTALYWYRQSLGQGPEFLIYFQGTGAADDSGLPNDRFFAVRPEGSVSTLKIQRTERGDSAVYLCASSTSTGGTGELFFGEGSRLTVL.

This clone was detected many times. The chain links TRBV23-1 to TRBJ2-5; possible D gene TRBD2, 6 bases. TRBV23-1 is given ORF status, its function remaining uncertain. Trimming cost V 2 bases and J 5 bases, with 21 bases left between them. CDR3 length: 17 amino acids. In DNA form, the CDR3 reads TGCGCCAGCAGTCAACCTGGGTACCGGGAGTGGTGGGAGACCCAGTACTTC. This gives the protein CASSQPGYREWWETQYF.

This clone appeared many times. The chain joins TRBV30 to TRBJ1-5; no reliable D call. CDR3 length: 12 residues. Trimming left V 6 bases short and J 2 bases short, with 8 bases between. Germline V gene sequence: CDR1 GTSNPN, CDR2 SVGIG (reference sequence). CDR3 coding DNA: TGTGCCTGTGATACTGGCAATCAGCCCCAGCATTTT. This sequence encodes CACDTGNQPQHF.

This clone was recorded at least ten times. Here the CDR3 reads CASTNRGHYEQYF. The DNA for the CDR3 is TGTGCCAGTACCAACAGGGGGCACTACGAGCAGTACTTC. The chain employs TRBV19 and TRBJ2-7; 9 bases agree with TRBD1. CDR1 and CDR2 (germline): LNHDA, SQIVND (reference sequence). The CDR3 runs to 13 residues. V dropped 7 bases and J dropped 3; count of bases not matched to a gene: 4.

This clone occurred a few times. V and J are TRBV7-8 and TRBJ2-2, with 8 positions matching TRBD1. Looked up from germline, CDR1 is SGHVS and CDR2 is FQNEAQ. V was pared by 5 bases and J by 7 bases, with 9 bases of the junction left unmatched. The CDR3 extends over 15 amino acids. Here the CDR3 reads CASSMTGVNHGELFF. The CDR3 coding sequence is TGTGCCAGCAGCATGACAGGGGTTAACCACGGGGAGCTGTTTTTT.

This clone was seen only a few times. This chain links TRBV5-4 with TRBJ1-1; D unclear. The CDR3 covers 14 residues. Germline assignment: CDR1 SGHNT and CDR2 YYREEE (reference sequence). V was trimmed by 0 bases and J by 1 base, leaving 7 bases between them. The CDR3: CASSLDSRNTEAFF. The DNA of the CDR3 is TGTGCCAGCAGCTTGGATAGTAGGAACACTGAAGCTTTCTTT.

The chain carries TRBV6-5 and TRBJ2-5, with 7 nucleotides matching TRBD1. The CDR3 is made up of 15 amino acids. With V trimmed by 5 bases and J by 3 bases, 9 bases remained unmatched. Germline-derived CDR1 and CDR2 are MNHEY and SVGAGI. The CDR3 DNA sequence: TGTGCCAGCAGTCCTGTCCCGGGACAGAAAGAGACCCAGTACTTC. Translating it yields CASSPVPGQKETQYF.

This clone was seen only a few times. The gene calls are TRBV28 and TRBJ1-5; D is perhaps TRBD1 (6 bases). Germline-derived CDR1 and CDR2 are MDHEN and SYDVKM. This CDR3 region has 14 residues. V gave up 8 bases and J gave up 5 bases, with 16 bases separating them. CDR3 loop: CASVTGGQYQPQHF. The DNA for the CDR3 is TGTGCCAGCGTAACGGGGGGCCAGTATCAGCCCCAGCATTTT.

The chain employs TRBV6-6 and TRBJ1-2, with a weak D call TRBD1 (5 bases). The CDR3 length is 13 residues. V lost 2 bases and J lost 8, with 12 bases in between. Germline lookup yields CDR1 MNHNY and CDR2 SVGAGI (reference sequence). CDR3 amino acids: CASSYIRGEGYTF. The DNA for the CDR3 is TGTGCCAGCAGTTACATTCGGGGGGAAGGCTACACCTTC.

This clone was seen a handful of times. In nucleotides, the CDR3 is TGTGCCAGCAGCTTAGCCGGAGGGAATGTCCAAGAGACCCAGTACTTC. Its translation is CASSLAGGNVQETQYF. V and J are TRBV7-2 and TRBJ2-5; weak D call: TRBD2 (6 bases). The germline CDR1 and CDR2 sequences are SGHTA and FQGNSA. The germline V and J ends were trimmed by 0 bases and 1 base, with 12 bases remaining between them. The CDR3 has 16 amino acids.

This chain uses TRBV18 with TRBJ1-2; TRBD1 matches at 7 bases. The CDR3 contains 15 residues. The V segment lost 6 bases and the J segment 0 bases; nucleotides outside the gene matches: 7. The germline CDR1 and CDR2 sequences are KGHSH and LQKENI. The CDR3 region is CASSPTGQTNYGYTF. CDR3 nucleotide sequence: TGTGCCAGCTCGCCGACGGGACAGACTAACTATGGCTACACCTTC.

The J gene is TRBJ1-1, the V gene TRBV7-2; weak D call: TRBD1 (5 bases). The ends were cut back, 3 bases at V and 1 base at J, with 9 bases in the middle. Germline assignment: CDR1 SGHTA and CDR2 FQGNSA. This CDR3 is 14 amino acids long. Here the CDR3 reads CASSLGLANTEAFF. The DNA for the CDR3 is TGTGCCAGCAGCTTGGGACTGGCGAACACTGAAGCTTTCTTT.

The chain joins TRBV7-2 to TRBJ1-5; D gene uncertain. The CDR3 contains 12 residues. The germline V and J ends were trimmed by 3 bases and 8 bases, with 8 bases remaining between them. Germline V CDR1 and CDR2: SGHTA, FQGNSA. For the CDR3, the DNA is TGTGCCAGCAGCTTCGGGTTCGAGCCCCAGCATTTT. This codes for CASSFGFEPQHF.

This clone was detected a few times. The chain joins TRBV5-1 to TRBJ1-2; D is possibly TRBD1 (6 bases). The germline V gene encodes CDR1 SGHRS and CDR2 YFSETQ. This CDR3 contains 16 residues. V gave up 4 bases and J gave up 3 bases, with 19 bases separating them. This chain's CDR3 is CASSNPGQSFDYGYTF. The DNA for the CDR3 is TGCGCCAGCAGCAATCCAGGACAGAGTTTCGACTATGGCTACACCTTC.

This clone has just a few counts. This chain connects TRBV5-6 to TRBJ2-2, with 10 bases identical to TRBD1. Losses at the gene ends were 4 bases for V and 5 bases for J; bases not matched to a gene: 11. In germline, CDR1 is SGHDT, CDR2 YYEEEE. The CDR3 sequence is 17 residues long. CDR3 sequence (DNA): TGTGCCAGCAGCAGGGAGCGTCGGACAGGGGGGACCGGGGAGCTGTTTTTT. Translated, it gives CASSRERRTGGTGELFF.

Only a few counts were recorded for this clone. This chain joins TRBV28 and TRBJ2-7; a weak D match, TRBD1 (6 bases). Trimming shortened V by 8 bases and J by 3 bases, and 11 bases separated the two germline ends. This CDR3 is 12 amino acids long. Per germline, CDR1 MDHEN and CDR2 SYDVKM. The CDR3 sequence is CASGVRGYEQYF. The CDR3 region has the DNA TGTGCCAGCGGAGTCAGGGGCTACGAGCAGTACTTC.

This clone has more than one count but fewer than ten. V gene TRBV5-6 combines with J gene TRBJ2-5; unclear D gene. The CDR3 runs to 13 residues. The germline V gene has CDR1 SGHDT and CDR2 YYEEEE. Trimming took 4 bases from V and 5 from J, leaving 12 bases between them. The CDR3 loop reads CASSLGGLETQYF. CDR3 coding DNA: TGTGCCAGCAGCCTTGGTGGGCTGGAGACCCAGTACTTC.

This sequence joins TRBV30 and TRBJ1-5, with D possibly TRBD1 on 6 matching bases. V lost 3 bases to trimming and J lost 9 bases, with 18 bases between them. From germline, CDR1 is GTSNPN and CDR2 SVGIG (reference sequence). The CDR3 has 14 residues. This chain's CDR3 is CAWSTDGGLWPQHF. The CDR3 DNA reads TGTGCCTGGAGCACGGACGGGGGGCTTTGGCCCCAGCATTTT.

V usage is TRBV5-6 and J usage is TRBJ2-5; 7 bases are shared with TRBD1. Per germline, CDR1 SGHDT and CDR2 YYEEEE. CDR3 length: 16 amino acids. V dropped 2 bases and J dropped 1; count of bases not matched to a gene: 8. CDR3 sequence reads: CASSFDVTGLQETQYF. The CDR3 bases are TGTGCCAGCAGCTTTGATGTGACAGGGCTCCAAGAGACCCAGTACTTC.